This T cell receptor beta chain was identified during a study of blood T cell repertoires in COVID-19 (TCRdb year 2020). Regarding the research as a whole: Samples covering the acute and convalescent phases of COVID-19 were provided by collaborators in the United States, Italy and Spain. Sample metadata almost always included a de-identified subject ID, COVID-19 status, age in years and sex. A freely available public database, intended as a resource for researchers studying the immune response to SARS-CoV-2, is where the repertoires were released. Where available, HLA class I and class II types were obtained from metadata supplied by the sample provider rather than from assay-based typing. Samples were obtained from the ongoing ImmuneRACE study (first 160 participants) and from 1,254 subjects provided by 6 global collaborators. Subjects who had been exposed to COVID-19, were actively infected with it, or had recovered from it provided the deeply sampled blood TCRbeta repertoires that made up the dataset. The material from the prospective study consisted of cDNA or gDNA derived from T cells, B-cell-depleted T cells, or PBMCs. The study at large found these results: The amount of clinical and demographic metadata varied by source and participant and was provided uncurated.

CDR1 KGHDR and CDR2 SFDVKD are derived from the germline V gene. The CDR3 runs 14 residues from the cysteine to the phenylalanine. The sequence is cut down to CDR3 DNA, 42 bases in frame from base 1. V is pared back by 4 bases and J by 0 bases, with 6 bases lying between the germline termini. At one collaborating source in Seattle, patients were enrolled during active infection and were followed longitudinally through the course of disease. Collaborating institutions collected whole blood in K2EDTA tubes following their own protocols. For TCRbeta analysis, collaborators shipped samples as frozen whole blood, isolated PBMCs, or DNA extracted from either of those sample types. As regards this clone: Its antigen is not yet known. Base qualities are missing; no much larger clone stands one base away.

TCRbeta CDR3 regions were amplified from genomic DNA using the immunoSEQ Assay, a bias-controlled multiplex PCR. Per the source publication's procedure: The number of nucleated cells in each sample was estimated from the amplification of reference gene primers within the assay. Sequence reads were collapsed and filtered to measure the absolute abundance of every unique TCRbeta CDR3 rearrangement. For each sample, productive Simpson clonality was calculated by taking the square root of Simpson's diversity index across productive rearrangements. The clones in this table, taken by TCRdb from immuneACCESS, are in-frame only. Not every clone is retained; where verified, under half of the shortfall comes from an unresolved V gene, and the cause of the rest is unknown. The DNA gave D and trimming, while V, J and clone size come from that table. The sample records some 180,000 clones, over 70% of which are singletons. The ten largest account for around 7% of the sample.

This sequence originates from a woman aged 40 to 50 with COVID-19, enrolled during active disease. Sample: peripheral blood. The chain joins TRBV24-1 to TRBJ1-5; the D gene identity is not certain. The CDR3 amino acid sequence is: CATSEAYSNQPQHF. The DNA sequence is as follows: TGTGCCACCAGTGAGGCTTATAGCAATCAGCCCCAGCATTTT.